The 5 T cell receptor beta chains below come from one sample, sequenced in a study of cytomegalovirus exposure and HLA in healthy donors. The primer mix had 60 Vbeta and 13 Jbeta primers. Sequencing was performed with immunoSEQ multiplex PCR; in TCRdb, only in-frame clones are kept and a portion is missing. Among more than 95,000 clones listed, 81% were seen once. Sequencing used PBMCs. The receptors here all came from a woman aged 30 to 39 in good health and CMV-seronegative.

The V gene is TRBV18, the J gene TRBJ2-5; no reliable D call. Trimming took 6 bases from V and 5 from J, leaving 13 bases between them. The CDR3 has 13 residues. Germline V lookup: CDR1 KGHSH, CDR2 LQKENI. As DNA, the CDR3 is TGTGCCAGCTCTCGGCGGCAGAGGGAGACCCAGTACTTC. As protein: CASSRRQRETQYF.

V and J are TRBV5-1 and TRBJ2-1; 8 nucleotides match TRBD1. CDR3 length: 14 residues. The germline V gene encodes CDR1 SGHRS and CDR2 YFSETQ. V shed 3 bases and J 9 bases; nucleotides not matched to a gene: 8. CDR3 bases: TGCGCCAGCAGCTCCTCCGGACAGGGCCCTGAGCAGTTCTTC. It encodes CASSSSGQGPEQFF.

The chain carries TRBV10-3 and TRBJ1-4; D gene ambiguous. The CDR3 length is 13 residues. In germline, CDR1 is ENHRY, CDR2 SYGVKD. The V end lost 6 bases, the J end lost 6 bases, and 11 bases lay between the germline ends. Written as DNA, the CDR3 is TGTGCCATCAGCCTGGGGAGGGATGAAAAACTGTTTTTT. Translated: CAISLGRDEKLFF.

The CDR3 here is CASSSEAGAAYEQYF. CDR3 nucleotide sequence: TGTGCCAGCAGCTCCGAGGCGGGAGCAGCCTACGAGCAGTACTTC. This chain uses TRBV7-6 with TRBJ2-7; 7 bases match TRBD2. Germline CDR1 and CDR2: SGHVS and FNYEAQ. The CDR3 totals 15 residues. V lost 4 bases and J lost 2; bases outside the gene matches: 8.

This chain uses TRBV11-1 with TRBJ2-1, with D possibly matching TRBD1 (6 bases). The CDR3 contains 15 residues. The ends were cut back, 5 bases at V and 2 bases at J, with 13 bases in the middle. In germline, CDR1 is SGHAT, CDR2 FQDESV (reference sequence). CDR3 region: CASSPGTITYNEQFF. In nucleotides, the CDR3 is TGTGCCAGCAGCCCCGGGACAATCACCTACAATGAGCAGTTCTTC.